The clone carrying this T cell receptor beta chain was seen more than once but under ten times. Time point described: newly diagnosed GD, antithyroid drugs for less than 3 months. RNA from PBMCs was the source of the TCR library. Arm-PCR of CDR3 regions with iRepertoire HTBI primers generated TCR beta libraries. MiXCR, run by TCRdb on the multiplex PCR reads, gives a single entry per CDR3 protein. The sample consists of some 490,000 distinct CDR3 sequences, around 12% of them appearing once. This sample stems from a study of regulatory T cells in long-lasting Graves disease. For the study at large: Freshly diagnosed Graves' patients had used antithyroid drugs for under 3 months.

Between the trimmed V and J ends, which lost 5 bases and 1 base, there was a span of 9 bases. The CDR3 has 13 amino acids. The germline V gene encodes CDR1 DFQATT and CDR2 SNEGSKA (reference sequence). This sample was also put to use in a study of T cells in Graves' hyperthyroidism and ophthalmopathy. From that study: The study defined stable Graves' hyperthyroidism as no ophthalmopathy progression within 18 months. Blood shared most expanded thyroid clonotypes above 0.001.

This chain joins TRBV20-1 and TRBJ2-1; D is unresolved. The sample here was peripheral blood mononuclear cells (PBMCs), taken at new diagnosis, from a patient treated with antithyroid drugs. The source is a woman in her twenties or thirties with Graves disease. The CDR3 region is CSALPGSYNEQFF. CDR3 in DNA: TGCAGTGCTCTCCCCGGTTCCTACAATGAGCAGTTCTTC.